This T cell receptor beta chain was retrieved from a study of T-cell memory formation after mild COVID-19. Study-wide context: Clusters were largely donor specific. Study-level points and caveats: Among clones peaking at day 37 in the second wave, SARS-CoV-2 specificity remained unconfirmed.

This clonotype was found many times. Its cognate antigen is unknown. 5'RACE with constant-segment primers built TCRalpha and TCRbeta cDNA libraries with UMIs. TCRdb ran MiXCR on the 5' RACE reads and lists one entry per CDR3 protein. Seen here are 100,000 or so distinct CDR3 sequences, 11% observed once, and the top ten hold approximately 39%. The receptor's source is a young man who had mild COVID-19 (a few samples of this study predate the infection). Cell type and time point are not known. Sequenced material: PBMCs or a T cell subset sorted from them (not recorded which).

CDR3 nucleotides: TGCGCCAGCAGCTGGAACCCGGGACAGGGGGCCTACGAGCAGTACTTC. Protein sequence: CASSWNPGQGAYEQYF. The chain joins TRBV5-1 to TRBJ2-7; 11 nucleotides agree with TRBD1. The V segment lost 3 bases and the J segment 2 bases; nucleotides outside the gene matches: 7. This CDR3 has 16 residues. From germline, CDR1 is SGHRS and CDR2 YFSETQ.